Each of the 5 T cell receptor beta chains below was sequenced from the same sample in a study of blood T cell repertoires in COVID-19. The protocol was immunoSEQ multiplex PCR, while the TCRdb copy is restricted to in-frame clones and leaves out a portion. The table has around 50,000 clones, approximately 95% seen once. Sample: peripheral blood. The receptor source for this set is a man aged 55 to 69 with COVID-19, enrolled during active disease.

V is TRBV6-2 or TRBV6-3 and J is TRBJ2-5; 16 bases line up with TRBD2. This CDR3 is built from 19 residues. The junction had 9 bases not matched to a gene; V was cut back by 2 bases and J by 3 bases. Germline CDR1 and CDR2: MNHEY and SVGEGT. CDR3 coding DNA: TGTGCCAGCAGTTACCTCGGGACTAGCGGGAGGGCCGGAGAAGAGACCCAGTACTTC. It is translated as CASSYLGTSGRAGEETQYF.

The V call is TRBV30, the J call TRBJ2-3, with D maybe TRBD2 (5 bases). CDR3 length equals 15 residues. Between the trimmed V and J ends, which lost 3 bases and 3 bases, there was a span of 16 bases. Germline values: CDR1 GTSNPN, CDR2 SVGIG (reference sequence). This chain's CDR3 is CAWRLSVGVTDTQYF. The CDR3 DNA reads as TGTGCCTGGAGGCTTTCTGTGGGAGTAACAGATACGCAGTATTTT.

This chain links TRBV11-2 with TRBJ2-1, with TRBD2 identical over 10 bases. Germline assignment: CDR1 SGHAT and CDR2 FQNNGV. The CDR3 contains 15 residues. The V segment lost 3 bases and the J segment 8 bases; nucleotides outside the gene matches: 7. CDR3 loop: CASSFTSGKVDEQFF. CDR3 nucleotide sequence: TGTGCCAGCAGCTTTACTAGCGGGAAGGTCGATGAGCAGTTCTTC.

This sequence joins TRBV4-3 and TRBJ1-3; D gene unclear. This CDR3 is 15 amino acids long. Trimming shortened V by 2 bases and J by 0 bases, and 8 bases separated the two germline ends. CDR1 is LGHNA and CDR2 is YSLEER in the germline V gene. The CDR3 is CASSQTVPSGNTIYF. The CDR3 DNA reads as TGCGCCAGCAGCCAAACAGTGCCCTCTGGAAACACCATATATTTT.

This chain joins TRBV19 and TRBJ1-1, with D perhaps matching TRBD1 (5 bases). CDR1 and CDR2 (germline): LNHDA, SQIVND (reference sequence). V dropped 3 bases and J dropped 0 bases, with 11 bases sitting between them. The CDR3 sequence is 15 residues long. Here the CDR3 reads CASSIDGGMNTEAFF. CDR3 nucleotide sequence: TGTGCCAGTAGTATTGATGGGGGGATGAACACTGAAGCTTTCTTT.